The rows below give T cell receptor beta chains drawn from one sample of a study of blood T cell repertoires in COVID-19. The method was immunoSEQ multiplex PCR; TCRdb's version includes in-frame clones alone and lacks a portion of them. The data show about 140,000 clones, around four fifths seen once. Sequencing was carried out using peripheral blood. These receptors originate from a woman older than 75 with acute or convalescent COVID-19. Both conserved end residues are part of each CDR3. D genes are given only for firm matches. Expanded clones are given a class, and other clones once, few, many or no size at all.

V: TRBV10-1; J: TRBJ2-5; size: -; D: TRBD2; DNA: TGCGCCAGCAGCGGCGGAACCGGGACTAGCGGGGGGTACCAAGAGACCCAGTACTTC; CDR3: CASSGGTGTSGGYQETQYF
V: TRBV2; J: TRBJ2-7; size: -; D: TRBD2; DNA: TGTGCCAGCGGCACTAGCGGGAATGAAGAAACCTCCTACGAGCAGTACTTC; CDR3: CASGTSGNEETSYEQYF
V: TRBV28; J: TRBJ2-7; size: -; D: -; DNA: TGTGCCAGCACCCGATTAGGGTCCCGCAGGGTCTACGAGCAGTACTTC; CDR3: CASTRLGSRRVYEQYF
V: TRBV5-1; J: TRBJ2-1; size: -; D: TRBD2; DNA: TGCGCCAGCAGCTTCATCCCGGGACTAGCGGTCTCTGAGCAGTTCTTC; CDR3: CASSFIPGLAVSEQFF
V: TRBV28; J: TRBJ2-3; size: -; D: -; DNA: TGTGCCAGCAGCGGCGGGACGTCCCCAGATACGCAGTATTTT; CDR3: CASSGGTSPDTQYF
V: TRBV27; J: TRBJ2-7; size: -; D: TRBD2; DNA: TGTGCCAGCAGTTTATCCCGGGGACTAGCGGGGGGGCGCCCCTACGAGCAGTACTTC; CDR3: CASSLSRGLAGGRPYEQYF
V: TRBV7-3; J: TRBJ1-2; size: few; D: -; DNA: TGTGCCAGCAGCTTAGGTCGGAACTATGGCTACACCTTC; CDR3: CASSLGRNYGYTF
V: TRBV6-5; J: TRBJ2-7; size: -; D: -; DNA: TGTGCCAGCGGACAACTCTACGAGCAGTACTTC; CDR3: CASGQLYEQYF
V: TRBV7-9; J: TRBJ2-5; size: -; D: TRBD1; DNA: TGTGCCAGCAGCTTAGCCGGGACAGGGGAGTGGGAGACCCAGTACTTC; CDR3: CASSLAGTGEWETQYF
V: TRBV3-1/TRBV3-2; J: TRBJ1-3; size: -; D: -; DNA: TGTGCCAGCAGCCAAGGTACGAGGTCTGGAAACACCATATATTTT; CDR3: CASSQGTRSGNTIYF
V: TRBV2; J: TRBJ2-7; size: -; D: -; DNA: TGTGCCAGCAGCGGACTATACGAGCAGTACTTC; CDR3: CASSGLYEQYF
V: TRBV27; J: TRBJ2-6; size: -; D: -; DNA: TGTGCCAGCAGTTTTGGCAGGGCTGGGGCCAACGTCCTGACTTTC; CDR3: CASSFGRAGANVLTF
V: TRBV28; J: TRBJ1-1; size: -; D: -; DNA: TGTGCCAGCAGTTCCTGGACTCGGAGTAGGCCTGAAGCTTTCTTT; CDR3: CASSSWTRSRPEAFF
V: TRBV2; J: TRBJ2-3; size: -; D: TRBD1; DNA: TGTGCCAGCAGTGGACAGGGGGGCACAGATACGCAGTATTTT; CDR3: CASSGQGGTDTQYF
V: TRBV19; J: TRBJ1-6; size: -; D: -; DNA: TGTGCCACCAGAGGCAGTTTTAATTCACCCCTCCACTTT; CDR3: CATRGSFNSPLHF
V: TRBV10-2; J: TRBJ2-2; size: -; D: TRBD1; DNA: TGCGCCAGCAAGACAGGGACCACCGGGGAGCTGTTTTTT; CDR3: CASKTGTTGELFF
V: TRBV6-5; J: TRBJ2-7; size: -; D: TRBD1; DNA: TGTGCCAGCAGTAACGACAGGGTCCACGAGCAGTACTTC; CDR3: CASSNDRVHEQYF
V: TRBV6-2/TRBV6-3; J: TRBJ2-3; size: -; D: TRBD2; DNA: TGTGCCAGCAGTTTCGGGGGACTAGCGGGAGTGAGGACAGATACGCAGTATTTT; CDR3: CASSFGGLAGVRTDTQYF
V: TRBV7-9; J: TRBJ1-2; size: few; D: TRBD1; DNA: TGTGCCAGCAGCCTCGGACAGGGGGGGTCCTTAAACTATGGCTACACCTTC; CDR3: CASSLGQGGSLNYGYTF
V: TRBV3-1/TRBV3-2; J: TRBJ1-2; size: -; D: TRBD1; DNA: TGTGCCAGCAGCCAACAAGACAGGGGGTACTATGGCTACACCTTC; CDR3: CASSQQDRGYYGYTF
V: TRBV6-6; J: TRBJ1-5; size: -; D: TRBD1; DNA: TGTGCCAGCAGTTACTCGACGACAGGGCCCAATCAGCCCCAGCATTTT; CDR3: CASSYSTTGPNQPQHF
V: TRBV21-1; J: TRBJ2-7; size: -; D: -; DNA: TGTGCCAGCAGCAAACGGGGACTAGCGGCCCAGCTCGAGCAGTACTTC; CDR3: CASSKRGLAAQLEQYF
V: TRBV2; J: TRBJ1-4; size: -; D: -; DNA: TGTGCCAGCAGGGTGGACAGCTGGGGAGAAAAACTGTTTTTT; CDR3: CASRVDSWGEKLFF
V: TRBV9; J: TRBJ1-2; size: -; D: TRBD1; DNA: TGTGCCAGCAGCACAGGGGGGGATGGCTACACCTTC; CDR3: CASSTGGDGYTF
V: TRBV27; J: TRBJ1-2; size: -; D: TRBD1; DNA: TGTGCCAGCAGGTTCACAGGGGCGCATGGCTACACCTTC; CDR3: CASRFTGAHGYTF
V: TRBV15; J: TRBJ1-2; size: -; D: -; DNA: TGTGCCACCACCCCCAGAGCGGGGGAACGGGGGAGTGGGGCTAACTATGGCTACACCTTC; CDR3: CATTPRAGERGSGANYGYTF
V: TRBV19; J: TRBJ1-2; size: -; D: -; DNA: TGTGCCAGTAAGCAAACTCGCAGAGGGAATGGCTACACCTTC; CDR3: CASKQTRRGNGYTF
V: TRBV5-1; J: TRBJ1-2; size: once; D: -; DNA: TGCGCCAGCAGCCAGACAGTTCCTGGAGTTTATGGCTACACCTTC; CDR3: CASSQTVPGVYGYTF
V: TRBV27; J: TRBJ2-5; size: -; D: -; DNA: TGTGCCAGCCCAAGGGGCAGGGTTCGAGAGACCCAGTACTTC; CDR3: CASPRGRVRETQYF